What follows are 30 T cell receptor beta chains derived from one specimen sequenced in a study of regulatory T cells in long-lasting Graves disease. Time point of the sample: newly diagnosed GD, antithyroid drugs for less than 3 months. Construction of the TCR library relied on RNA isolated from PBMCs. Investigators prepared the TCR beta libraries by applying iRepertoire HTBI primers and Arm-PCR of CDR3 regions. TCRdb used MiXCR to reprocess the multiplex PCR reads, holding one entry per CDR3 protein. The sample carries hundreds of thousands of distinct CDR3 sequences, 16% recorded once. These sequences were also reported in another study, on T cells in Graves' hyperthyroidism and ophthalmopathy.

Sequences were derived from peripheral blood mononuclear cells (PBMCs), sampled at new diagnosis, from a patient treated with antithyroid drugs. Source of these receptors: a woman in her 30s with Graves disease.

This clonotype has at least ten counts. The CDR3: CASSRGNTGELFF. The CDR3 coding sequence is TGCGCCAGCAGCCGAGGGAACACCGGGGAGCTGTTTTTT. V and J are TRBV5-1 and TRBJ2-2, with D unclear. The V gene's germline CDR1 is SGHRS and CDR2 YFSETQ. This CDR3 spans 13 amino acids. Trimming shortened V by 4 bases and J by 1 base, and 5 bases separated the two germline ends. Full variable domain (outside the CDR3, taken from reference TRBV5-1 and TRBJ2-2): KAGVTQTPRYLIKTRGQQVTLSCSPISGHRSVSWYQQTPGQGLQFLFEYFSETQRNKGNFPGRFSGRQFSNSRSEMNVSTLELGDSALYLCASSRGNTGELFFGEGSRLTVL.

This clonotype was counted ten times or more. The J gene is TRBJ1-1, the V gene TRBV28, with D tentatively TRBD1 (6 bases). V was trimmed by 6 bases and J by 4 bases, leaving 12 bases between them. This CDR3 contains 13 residues. Per germline, CDR1 MDHEN and CDR2 SYDVKM. CDR3 DNA sequence: TGTGCCAGCAGGAACTCAGGGGCCACTGAAGCTTTCTTT. Translation: CASRNSGATEAFF.

This clonotype has a count of ten or more. The genes are TRBV9 and TRBJ2-1, with 12 bases lining up with TRBD2. Per the germline V gene, CDR1 is SGDLS and CDR2 is YYNGEE. J gave up 2 bases and V 0 bases, and 0 bases lay outside the gene matches. The length of the CDR3 is 16 residues. The CDR3 bases are TGTGCCAGCAGCGTAGGGACTAGCGGGACCTACAATGAGCAGTTCTTC. Amino acid sequence: CASSVGTSGTYNEQFF.

CDR3 region: CASSRKVGKTLTEAFF. Written as DNA, the CDR3 is TGTGCCAGTAGTAGGAAGGTCGGTAAAACTCTAACTGAAGCTTTCTTT. This chain links TRBV19 with TRBJ1-1; unclear D gene. The CDR3 spans 16 residues. Trimming pared 4 bases from V and 5 bases from J, leaving 20 bases between. Germline lookup yields CDR1 LNHDA and CDR2 SQIVND (reference sequence).

There are a few counts of this clonotype. The chain couples TRBV10-3 to TRBJ2-3; a possible D gene is TRBD2 (5 bases). V shed 10 bases and J shed 5 bases, with 16 bases lying between them. CDR1 and CDR2 (germline): ENHRY, SYGVKD. This CDR3 comprises 13 residues. CDR3 loop: CATAFEGGDTQYF. The CDR3 DNA sequence: TGTGCCACTGCGTTTGAGGGTGGAGATACGCAGTATTTT.

Remarks on this clonotype: Germline and junction disagree at one end, which may indicate a read error. The chain carries TRBV7-7 and TRBJ2-2, with D possibly TRBD1 on 5 matching bases. Per the germline V gene, CDR1 is SSHAT and CDR2 is FNYEAQ (reference sequence). The CDR3 loop spans 16 amino acids. The CDR3 region is CASSADAGLNTGELFF. The CDR3 DNA reads as TGTGCTAGCAGCGCAGACGCAGGGTTGAACACCGGGGAGCTGTTTTTT.

This clonotype was counted ten times or more. The chain is built from TRBV10-3 and TRBJ2-7; TRBD2 matches 8 bases. Germline CDR1 ENHRY, CDR2 SYGVKD. The junction had 9 bases not matched to a gene; V was cut back by 0 bases and J by 5 bases. The CDR3 length is 16 residues. The CDR3 DNA reads as TGTGCCATCAGTGAGTCGCGGCGGGAGGATCTCGACGAGCAGTACTTC. Protein: CAISESRREDLDEQYF.

This clonotype has just a few counts. Since a much larger clone is just one base distant, this may be a read error. The conserved final phenylalanine or tryptophan is absent from the CDR3, which likely points to a read error. V and J are TRBV7-2 and TRBJ2-1, with unresolved D. Germline V gene lookup returns CDR1 SGHTA and CDR2 FQGNSA. V lost 1 base and J lost 7, with 14 bases in between. The CDR3 runs to 15 residues. In DNA, the CDR3 is TGTGCCAGCAGCTTAGGAATCGTCTTGAGGAATGAGCAGTTCCTC. Residues: CASSLGIVLRNEQFL.

This sequence joins TRBV6-1 and TRBJ1-1; 9 bases agree with TRBD1. The germline V gene has CDR1 MNHNS and CDR2 SASEGT. V lost 8 bases, J lost 2 bases, and 6 bases stayed unmatched. The CDR3 extends over 14 amino acids. CDR3 coding DNA: TGTGCCAGCTATCGGGACAGGGTAAACACTGAAGCTTTCTTT. Translation gives CASYRDRVNTEAFF.

Of note for this clonotype: Just one base apart from a much larger clone, this may be a read error. This chain uses TRBV28 with TRBJ1-6; D is uncertain. V shed 6 bases and J shed 11 bases, with 20 bases lying between them. The CDR3 has 15 residues. Looked up from germline, CDR1 is MDHEN and CDR2 is SYDVKM. Written as DNA, the CDR3 is TGTGCCAGCAGGTTAGACCGAATAGGACTTCCACCCCTCCACTTT. Residues: CASRLDRIGLPPLHF.

The chain couples TRBV5-1 to TRBJ1-3; maybe TRBD1 (5 bases). The V gene lost 0 bases and the J gene lost 2 bases, with 15 bases spanning the gap. The CDR3 runs 17 residues. CDR1 and CDR2 (germline): SGHRS, YFSETQ. CDR3 sequence (DNA): TGCGCCAGCAGCTTGGAGGGACCCTATAATCCTGGAAACACCATATATTTT. Amino acid sequence: CASSLEGPYNPGNTIYF.

This clonotype showed up many times. The rearrangement uses TRBV19 and TRBJ2-5; 9 bases align to TRBD1. Trimming cost V 5 bases and J 9 bases; bases outside gene matches: 13. Germline V lookup: CDR1 LNHDA, CDR2 SQIVND (reference sequence). This CDR3 is built from 15 residues. The CDR3 protein is CASSAHRTGDSAQYF. In DNA, the CDR3 is TGTGCCAGTAGTGCCCACCGGACAGGGGATTCGGCCCAGTACTTC.

This clonotype was counted many times. The V and J genes are TRBV6-5 and TRBJ2-2; TRBD1 matches 12 bases. With V trimmed by 4 bases and J by 10 bases, 13 bases remained unmatched. The germline CDR1 and CDR2 sequences are MNHEY and SVGAGI. CDR3 size: 17 residues. In DNA form, the CDR3 reads TGTGCCAGCAGTTCCCCGGGACAGGGGGCCCCTCCTTTGGAGCTGTTTTTT. It codes for CASSSPGQGAPPLELFF.

Points on this clonotype: One end of the junction does not line up with germline, which may come from a read error. The chain couples TRBV28 to TRBJ1-4, with 7 bases identical to TRBD1. Germline V gene data show CDR1 as MDHEN and CDR2 as SYDVKM. This CDR3 is built from 13 residues. CDR3 coding DNA: TGTGCCAGCAGTCTGACAGGGAATGAAAAACTGGTTTTT. Translation gives CASSLTGNEKLVF.

This chain joins TRBV29-1 and TRBJ2-7, with 7 positions matching TRBD2. CDR1 and CDR2 (germline): SQVTM, ANQGSEA. The CDR3 is 14 residues long. The V segment lost 6 bases and the J segment 2 bases; nucleotides outside the gene matches: 10. The CDR3 here is CSVWASGPPYEQYF. The CDR3 DNA is TGCAGCGTGTGGGCTAGCGGCCCGCCCTACGAGCAGTACTTC.

The chain joins TRBV14 to TRBJ2-7; D perhaps matches TRBD1 (5 bases). Germline CDR1 and CDR2: SGHDN and FVKESK. This CDR3 contains 14 residues. V was clipped by 4 bases and J by 4 bases, with 14 bases between them. CDR3 sequence (DNA): TGTGCCAGCAGCCTCGGCAGGGTGGGATACGAGCAGTACTTC. Its translation: CASSLGRVGYEQYF.

The genes are TRBV3-1 and TRBJ2-1, with D perhaps matching TRBD1 (6 bases). Trimming took off 4 bases at V and 15 bases at J, with 25 bases between the two ends. The CDR3 extends over 15 amino acids. From germline, CDR1 is LGHDT and CDR2 YNNKEL (reference sequence). CDR3 amino acids: CASSPHQDSRGAPFF. The CDR3 DNA follows: TGTGCCAGCAGCCCACACCAGGACTCCAGGGGAGCACCGTTCTTC.

This clonotype was detected a few times. The chain couples TRBV6-5 to TRBJ2-1, with 11 bases fitting TRBD2. The germline gives CDR1 MNHEY, CDR2 SVGAGI. This CDR3 has 18 amino acids. With V trimmed by 2 bases and J by 6 bases, 12 bases remained unmatched. The CDR3 sequence: CASSYGQLTSGKINEQFF. In DNA form, the CDR3 reads TGTGCCAGCAGTTACGGTCAGTTGACTAGCGGGAAAATCAATGAGCAGTTCTTC.

This clonotype was seen once. This chain joins TRBV4-1 and TRBJ1-2, with D hard to call. This CDR3 region has 14 residues. Germline V gene data show CDR1 as MGHRA and CDR2 as YSYEKL. Between the trimmed V and J ends, which lost 1 base and 3 bases, there was a span of 9 bases. Here the CDR3 reads CASSQAYGDYGYTF. In DNA form, the CDR3 reads TGCGCCAGCAGCCAAGCGTACGGGGACTATGGCTACACCTTC.

This clonotype occurred many times. The genes are TRBV7-2 and TRBJ1-1; no definite D call. The CDR3 sequence is 12 residues long. Germline CDR1 and CDR2: SGHTA and FQGNSA. The V end was cut by 2 bases, the J end by 7 bases, with 8 bases between. The CDR3 is CASSLYGVEAFF. CDR3 nucleotide sequence: TGTGCCAGCAGCTTATATGGGGTTGAAGCTTTCTTT. Full variable domain (rest looked up from reference TRBV7-2 and TRBJ1-1): GAGVSQSPSNKVTEKGKDVELRCDPISGHTALYWYRQSLGQGLEFLIYFQGNSAPDKSGLPSDRFSAERTGGSVSTLTIQRTQQEDSAVYLCASSLYGVEAFFGQGTRLTVV.

As to this clonotype: This sequence may be a read error, since a much larger clone differs from it by one base. The chain has TRBV28 and TRBJ2-5; D might be TRBD2 (7 bases). The CDR3 extends over 15 amino acids. V was shortened by 10 bases and J by 4 bases, with 22 bases between the two germline ends. In germline, CDR1 is MDHEN, CDR2 SYDVKM. In DNA, the CDR3 is TGTGCCAACGGGAAGGGGGGGAGACTACTAGAGACCCAGTACTTC. The encoded protein is CANGKGGRLLETQYF.

This clonotype turned up a few times. V usage is TRBV28 and J usage is TRBJ1-6, with TRBD1 matching 8 bases. The CDR3 length is 14 residues. Unmatched junction bases numbered 11, after V lost 9 bases and J lost 10 bases. The V gene's germline CDR1 is MDHEN and CDR2 SYDVKM. The CDR3 nucleotides read TGTGCCAGTAGAGTTCAGGGGGCGGGATCACCCCTCCACTTT. This codes for CASRVQGAGSPLHF.

This clonotype was counted only a few times. This chain uses TRBV28 with TRBJ2-5; either TRBD1 or TRBD2 may fit D (5 bases each). This CDR3 spans 18 amino acids. The ends were cut back, 1 base at V and 5 bases at J, with 23 bases in the middle. CDR1 MDHEN and CDR2 SYDVKM come from the germline V gene. CDR3 sequence (DNA): TGTGCCAGCAGTTTATCGGGCAGGGCAGGCCGAGGGCGGGAGACCCAGTACTTC. Its translation is CASSLSGRAGRGRETQYF.

This clonotype showed up many times. The chain employs TRBV12-3 or TRBV12-4 and TRBJ1-1, with TRBD1 as a possible D gene (5 bases). The CDR3 has 14 residues. Trimming shortened V by 6 bases and J by 5 bases, and 16 bases separated the two germline ends. The CDR3 here is CASSHAQGGTEAFF. In DNA, the CDR3 is TGTGCCAGCAGCCACGCGCAGGGTGGTACTGAAGCTTTCTTT.

The chain combines TRBV4-2 with TRBJ2-1; D is undetermined. Trimming shortened V by 1 base and J by 5 bases, and 12 bases separated the two germline ends. Germline V gene data show CDR1 as LGHNA and CDR2 as YNFKEQ. CDR3 length: 15 residues. In DNA, the CDR3 is TGTGCCAGCAGCCAAGTTGTCATTTCAGACAATGAGCAGTTCTTC. Protein product: CASSQVVISDNEQFF.

This clonotype was detected many times. The chain carries TRBV7-9 and TRBJ2-1; TRBD2 matches 9 bases. Germline V lookup: CDR1 SEHNR, CDR2 FQNEAQ (reference sequence). This CDR3 is 16 amino acids long. Trimming cost V 3 bases and J 8 bases; bases outside gene matches: 11. CDR3 protein: CASSFRSASGVDEQFF. The CDR3 nucleotides are TGTGCCAGCAGCTTCCGGTCGGCTAGCGGGGTGGATGAGCAGTTCTTC.

The chain couples TRBV12-3 or TRBV12-4 to TRBJ2-7; 11 bases are a match to TRBD1. The V gene end was trimmed by 5 bases and the J gene end by 2 bases; junction bases not matched to a gene: 5. This CDR3 comprises 15 residues. The CDR3 loop reads CASSKWGQGAYEQYF. CDR3 in DNA: TGTGCCAGCAGTAAATGGGGACAGGGGGCCTACGAGCAGTACTTC.

This clonotype was observed a few times. The genes are TRBV11-1 and TRBJ1-1; no clear D. V was pared by 4 bases and J by 5 bases, with 17 bases between. Germline V CDR1 and CDR2: SGHAT, FQDESV (reference sequence). The CDR3 sequence is 15 residues long. The CDR3: CASSWDGSPETEAFF. CDR3 DNA sequence: TGTGCCAGCAGCTGGGATGGGTCCCCGGAGACTGAAGCTTTCTTT.

This clonotype was seen once. The V and J genes are TRBV4-2 and TRBJ2-5; tentative D call: TRBD2 (6 bases). Germline V lookup: CDR1 LGHNA, CDR2 YNFKEQ. V was trimmed by 7 bases and J by 5 bases, leaving 17 bases between them. The CDR3 has 14 residues. CDR3 residues: CASNLLGGDETQYF. CDR3 coding DNA: TGTGCCAGCAACCTACTCGGGGGAGACGAGACCCAGTACTTC.

As to this clonotype: The conserved closing phenylalanine or tryptophan is absent in this CDR3, likely reflecting a read error. The J gene is TRBJ1-2, the V gene TRBV27, with 7 bases matching TRBD1. This CDR3 spans 16 amino acids. Losses at the gene ends were 6 bases for V and 6 bases for J; bases not matched to a gene: 16. Germline V gene lookup returns CDR1 MNHEY and CDR2 SMNVEV (reference sequence). This CDR3 is CASRPTGEGRGHGYTL. DNA of the CDR3: TGTGCCAGCAGACCAACAGGGGAAGGGCGTGGGCATGGCTACACCCTC.